One sample yielded the 16 T cell receptor beta chains listed below, sequenced in a study of T cells in localized non-small cell lung cancer. The method was immunoSEQ multiplex PCR; TCRdb's version includes in-frame clones alone and lacks a portion of them. The data show about 17,000 clones, around four fifths seen once. The specimen was peripheral blood, collected before any cancer treatment. Receptors originate from an older male donor with stage III lung adenocarcinoma.

This chain connects TRBV30 to TRBJ1-4; 9 bases are shared with TRBD1. This CDR3 region has 13 residues. Germline V lookup: CDR1 GTSNPN, CDR2 SVGIG (reference sequence). The V and J ends lost 7 bases and 8 bases, in that order; junction bases with no gene match: 8. CDR3 sequence reads: CASPGQGGEKLFF. The DNA of the CDR3 is TGTGCCTCCCCGGGACAGGGCGGCGAAAAACTGTTTTTT.

This clone was seen more than once but under ten times. The chain is built from TRBV7-9 and TRBJ1-6; 9 bases map to TRBD1. The CDR3 loop spans 15 amino acids. Germline V gene sequence: CDR1 SEHNR, CDR2 FQNEAQ (reference sequence). With 1 base clipped from V and 9 bases from J, the junction kept 4 bases outside the gene matches. CDR3 residues: CASSLDWDRASPLHF. CDR3 DNA: TGTGCCAGCAGCTTAGACTGGGACAGGGCTTCACCCCTCCACTTT. The full variable domain, completed using reference TRBV7-9 and TRBJ1-6, is DTGVSQNPRHKITKRGQNVTFRCDPISEHNRLYWYRQTLGQGPEFLTYFQNEAQLEKSRLLSDRFSAERPKGSFSTLEIQRTEQGDSAMYLCASSLDWDRASPLHFGNGTRLTVT.

This clone was recorded only once. The chain links TRBV30 to TRBJ1-1; D remains ambiguous. V was shortened by 0 bases and J by 1 base, with 6 bases between the two germline ends. The CDR3 is made up of 13 amino acids. Germline lookup yields CDR1 GTSNPN and CDR2 SVGIG (reference sequence). The CDR3 loop reads CAWSVQRNTEAFF. The DNA for the CDR3 is TGTGCCTGGAGTGTACAGCGGAACACTGAAGCTTTCTTT.

Only a few counts were recorded for this clone. This chain links TRBV7-2 with TRBJ1-1; D is uncertain. This CDR3 is 13 amino acids long. V was cut by 1 base and J by 2 bases, with 5 bases left in between. The germline V gene has CDR1 SGHTA and CDR2 FQGNSA. The CDR3, as DNA: TGTGCCAGCAGCTTAGAGTTTAACACTGAAGCTTTCTTT. This codes for CASSLEFNTEAFF.

The CDR3 nucleotides are TGCGCCAGCAGCTTCGACAGGACAGGGGGCTATTACGAGCAGTACTTC. Residues: CASSFDRTGGYYEQYF. V is TRBV5-1 and J is TRBJ2-7; 11 bases map to TRBD1. V lost 2 bases to trimming and J lost 4 bases; unmatched junction nucleotides: 8. The germline gives CDR1 SGHRS, CDR2 YFSETQ. The CDR3 runs to 16 residues.

J is TRBJ2-1 and V is TRBV18; 12 nucleotides match TRBD2. The CDR3 spans 17 residues. Germline trimming cut 4 bases from V and 9 bases from J; bases unmatched to any gene: 13. The germline gives CDR1 KGHSH, CDR2 LQKENI. The CDR3 is CASSHQWTSGAMLEQFF. The CDR3 DNA is TGTGCCAGCTCACACCAATGGACTAGCGGGGCTATGCTTGAGCAGTTCTTC.

The chain combines TRBV5-1 with TRBJ2-7; D uncertain. Per the germline V gene, CDR1 is SGHRS and CDR2 is YFSETQ. V lost 0 bases and J lost 3, with 13 bases in between. The CDR3 sequence is 15 residues long. The CDR3 DNA reads TGCGCCAGCAGCTTGGGGTTCGGTCATAGCTACGAGCAGTACTTC. It yields the protein CASSLGFGHSYEQYF.

The chain has TRBV5-1 and TRBJ2-6; no firm D call. Trimming removed 0 bases at V and 0 bases at J, with 4 bases between. The CDR3 spans 15 residues. Germline V gene data show CDR1 as SGHRS and CDR2 as YFSETQ. The CDR3 loop reads CASSLEPSGANVLTF. CDR3 in DNA: TGCGCCAGCAGCTTGGAGCCCTCTGGGGCCAACGTCCTGACTTTC.

The chain is built from TRBV5-1 and TRBJ1-4; D perhaps matches TRBD1 (5 bases). This CDR3 spans 15 amino acids. Trimming stripped 4 bases from V and 3 bases from J, with 13 bases between. The V gene's germline CDR1 is SGHRS and CDR2 YFSETQ. DNA of the CDR3: TGCGCCAGCAGCCCCGGGGGGAGCGCTAATGAAAAACTGTTTTTT. Protein sequence: CASSPGGSANEKLFF. The full variable domain, rest sourced from reference TRBV5-1 and TRBJ1-4, is KAGVTQTPRYLIKTRGQQVTLSCSPISGHRSVSWYQQTPGQGLQFLFEYFSETQRNKGNFPGRFSGRQFSNSRSEMNVSTLELGDSALYLCASSPGGSANEKLFFGSGTQLSVL.

This chain joins TRBV10-3 and TRBJ2-2; TRBD2 agrees at 8 bases. In germline, CDR1 is ENHRY, CDR2 SYGVKD. Germline trimming cut 4 bases from V and 3 bases from J; bases unmatched to any gene: 10. The CDR3 consists of 17 residues. This CDR3 is CAISGSGGGADTGELFF. DNA of the CDR3: TGTGCCATCAGTGGCTCCGGGGGGGGCGCGGACACCGGGGAGCTGTTTTTT.

V is TRBV2 and J is TRBJ2-2; no firm D call. Between the trimmed V and J ends, which lost 6 bases and 8 bases, there was a span of 10 bases. Germline V CDR1 and CDR2: SNHLY, FYNNEI. The length of the CDR3 is 12 residues. This chain's CDR3 is CASRLGYGELFF. The DNA for the CDR3 is TGTGCCAGCAGATTAGGGTATGGGGAGCTGTTTTTT.

The rearrangement joins TRBV11-2 to TRBJ2-1; a possible D gene is TRBD2 (5 bases). Between the trimmed V and J ends, which lost 5 bases and 3 bases, there was a span of 11 bases. CDR3 length: 14 residues. Germline CDR1 SGHAT, CDR2 FQNNGV. CDR3 coding DNA: TGTGCCAGCAGCCCCCGAGGGAGCTACAATGAGCAGTTCTTC. This encodes CASSPRGSYNEQFF.

The chain employs TRBV30 and TRBJ2-3, with D hard to call. The V end lost 1 base, the J end lost 2 bases, and 7 bases lay between the germline ends. The CDR3 is 13 residues long. Germline V CDR1 and CDR2: GTSNPN, SVGIG (reference sequence). CDR3 sequence: CAWSEGNTDTQYF. In nucleotides, the CDR3 is TGTGCCTGGAGTGAGGGCAACACAGATACGCAGTATTTT.

This chain connects TRBV7-9 to TRBJ1-2, with 7 bases fitting TRBD1. The V gene's germline CDR1 is SEHNR and CDR2 FQNEAQ (reference sequence). The CDR3 has 15 amino acids. J lost 7 bases, V lost 4 bases, and 12 bases had no gene match. The chain's CDR3 is CASSSIDRVRSGYTF. The CDR3 bases are TGTGCCAGCAGCTCTATAGACAGGGTTCGAAGTGGCTACACCTTC.

The chain has TRBV5-6 and TRBJ2-7, with a possible D match to TRBD1 (5 bases). The CDR3 totals 14 residues. The germline V gene encodes CDR1 SGHDT and CDR2 YYEEEE. The V end was cut by 0 bases, the J end by 7 bases, with 14 bases between. CDR3 amino acids: CASSLGNQGAEQYF. The CDR3 DNA follows: TGTGCCAGCAGCTTGGGTAATCAGGGTGCAGAGCAGTACTTC.

The chain is built from TRBV7-9 and TRBJ2-7, with 10 bases fitting TRBD2. V was pared by 6 bases and J by 3 bases, with 2 bases of the junction left unmatched. The CDR3 loop spans 13 amino acids. Germline values: CDR1 SEHNR, CDR2 FQNEAQ (reference sequence). CDR3 residues: CASRAGGNYEQYF. The CDR3 DNA sequence: TGTGCCAGCAGAGCGGGAGGGAACTACGAGCAGTACTTC.